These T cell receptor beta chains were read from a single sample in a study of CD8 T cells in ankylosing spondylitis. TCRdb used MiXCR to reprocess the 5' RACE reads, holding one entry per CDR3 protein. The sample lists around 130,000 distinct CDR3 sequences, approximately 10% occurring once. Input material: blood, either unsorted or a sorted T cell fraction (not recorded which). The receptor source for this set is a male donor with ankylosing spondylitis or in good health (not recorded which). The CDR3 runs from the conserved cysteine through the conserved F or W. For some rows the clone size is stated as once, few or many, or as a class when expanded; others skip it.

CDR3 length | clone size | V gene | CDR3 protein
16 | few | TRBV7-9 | CASSLASGRPYNEQFF
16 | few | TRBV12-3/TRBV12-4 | CASSPGGLGSYNEQFF
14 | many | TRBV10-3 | CAISEGRTVNEQFF
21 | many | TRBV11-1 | CASSLSKRTTYRPSSYNEQFF
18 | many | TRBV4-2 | CASSQGTPTGSGFYEQYF
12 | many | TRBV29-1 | CSVSGQRETQYF
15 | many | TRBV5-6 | CASSPPRDSLNEQFF
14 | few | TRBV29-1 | CSVPVAPKGNEQFF
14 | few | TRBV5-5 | CASSTRGDSETQYF
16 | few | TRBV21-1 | CASSSNGRRWNTEAFF
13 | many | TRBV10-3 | CAISEPGRPEQYF
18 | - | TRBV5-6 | CASSLEGLAGGPPNEQFF
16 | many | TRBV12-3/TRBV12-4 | CASSFHKTSGTDTQYF
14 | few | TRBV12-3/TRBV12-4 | CASSFRGGIDEQFF
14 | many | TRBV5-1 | CASSLDASSYEQYF
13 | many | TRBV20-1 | CSARDPKGNEQFF
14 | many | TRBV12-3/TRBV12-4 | CASSWGLAGETQYF
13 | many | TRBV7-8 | CASSYSDSYEQYF
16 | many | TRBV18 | CASSPTRYSGANVLTF
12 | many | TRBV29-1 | CSAQGTTYEQYF
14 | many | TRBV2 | CASTATSGRYEQYF
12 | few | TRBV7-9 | CASSLGVYEQYF
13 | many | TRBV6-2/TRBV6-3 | CASNPSGGYYPFF
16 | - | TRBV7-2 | CASSLGDRRSDEKLFF
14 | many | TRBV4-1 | CASSERDVTYEQYF
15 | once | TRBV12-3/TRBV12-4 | CASSLWAGVDNEQFF
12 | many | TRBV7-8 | CASSSLGRGGFF
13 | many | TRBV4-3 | CASSREGGETQYF
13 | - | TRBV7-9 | CASSYYTAGELFF
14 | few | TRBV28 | CASSPLAGGYEQYF
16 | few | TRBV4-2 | CASSQVRRGIIETQYF
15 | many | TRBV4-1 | CASSQAARDNYGYTF
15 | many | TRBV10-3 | CAISEGTSGYNEQFF
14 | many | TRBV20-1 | CSATPRSSYNEQFF
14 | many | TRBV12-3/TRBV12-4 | CASRFGGSSNEQYF
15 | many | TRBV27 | CASSSGGTLRETQYF
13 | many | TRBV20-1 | CSAERSGNTEAFF
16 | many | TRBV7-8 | CASSLGVGSSNQPQHF
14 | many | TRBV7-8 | CASSLAGRGLEQYF
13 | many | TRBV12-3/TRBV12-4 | CASSLEDGYGYTF
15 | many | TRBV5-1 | CASSLSGVGNQPQHF
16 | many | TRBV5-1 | CASSLSDAGNTGELFF
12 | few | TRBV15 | CATSRDGRTQYF
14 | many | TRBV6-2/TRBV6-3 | CASTDSPVSYEQYF
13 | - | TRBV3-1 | CASSRRVSVVAFF
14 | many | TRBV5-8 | CASSRDSYTGELFF
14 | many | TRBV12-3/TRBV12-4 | CASSTSGSFNEQFF
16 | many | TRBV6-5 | CASSYSQRVSTDTQYF
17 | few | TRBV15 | CATSNYGQLHLNTEAFF
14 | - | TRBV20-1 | CSASAGGHNYGYTF
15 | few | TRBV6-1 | CASSPTSRNTGELFF
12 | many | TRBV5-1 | CASSGQQNEQFF
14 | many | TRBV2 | CASSESGSGNTIYF
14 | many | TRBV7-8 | CASSFFQGGNTIYF
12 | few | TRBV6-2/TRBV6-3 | CASRKSGRGEFF
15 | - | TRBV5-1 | CASSLALGGGETQYF
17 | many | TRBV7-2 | CASSSSLLSARVDTQYF
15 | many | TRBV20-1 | CSARDARGGYNEQFF
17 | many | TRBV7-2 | CASSFLASGGRSNIQYF